One and the same sample provided the 17 T cell receptor beta chains below, sequenced in a study of T-cell memory formation after mild COVID-19. TCRdb ran MiXCR on the 5' RACE reads and lists one entry per CDR3 protein. The table shows about 430,000 distinct CDR3 sequences, with around 17% occurring only once. The sequenced material came from PBMCs or a T cell subset sorted from them (not recorded which). Source of these receptors: a young man who had mild COVID-19 (a few samples of this study predate the infection). Cell type and time point are not known.

This clonotype was recorded a few times. V and J are TRBV12-3 or TRBV12-4 and TRBJ2-1; D gene uncertain. Trimming cost V 2 bases and J 4 bases, with 12 bases left between them. The CDR3 loop spans 15 amino acids. The CDR3 sequence: CASSLRAAQYNEQFF. DNA of the CDR3: TGTGCCAGCAGTTTACGGGCGGCCCAGTACAATGAGCAGTTCTTC.

The rearrangement links TRBV6-2 or TRBV6-3 to TRBJ1-1, with 9 bases fitting TRBD1. CDR3 length: 14 amino acids. With 4 bases clipped from V and 6 bases from J, the junction kept 6 bases outside the gene matches. CDR1 is MNHEY, CDR2 SVGEGT, per germline. DNA of the CDR3: TGTGCCAGCAGTTTACAGGGGGCACTAGCTGAAGCTTTCTTT. It yields the protein CASSLQGALAEAFF.

In this sample, this clonotype turned up a few times. The chain couples TRBV3-1 to TRBJ1-5; 8 nucleotides line up with TRBD1. V trimming: 2 bases; J trimming: 6 bases; junction bases outside the gene matches: 9. CDR3 length equals 16 residues. The germline gives CDR1 LGHDT, CDR2 YNNKEL (reference sequence). CDR3 nucleotides: TGTGCCAGCAGCCAAACTTGGGACAGGACTATTCAGCCCCAGCATTTT. Translation gives CASSQTWDRTIQPQHF.

The chain combines TRBV12-3 or TRBV12-4 with TRBJ2-3; a weak D match, TRBD2 (6 bases). Deletions cut 5 bases from V and 3 bases from J, with 15 bases between. CDR3 size: 15 residues. In DNA, the CDR3 is TGTGCCAGCAGTCCCGCTCTGCGGGGTACAGATACGCAGTATTTT. It is translated as CASSPALRGTDTQYF.

This clonotype came up a few times. The chain joins TRBV3-1 to TRBJ1-5; 10 bases match TRBD1. There are 15 residues in the CDR3. Germline values: CDR1 LGHDT, CDR2 YNNKEL (reference sequence). The V and J ends lost 5 bases and 7 bases, in that order; junction bases with no gene match: 8. For the CDR3, the DNA is TGTGCCAGCAGCTTGGGACAGGGGATTTACCAGCCCCAGCATTTT. Amino acid sequence: CASSLGQGIYQPQHF.

This clonotype appeared a few times. The chain has TRBV5-4 and TRBJ2-1; 12 bases map to TRBD2. Germline CDR1 and CDR2: SGHNT and YYREEE (reference sequence). There are 15 residues in the CDR3. The V segment lost 1 base and the J segment 10 bases; nucleotides outside the gene matches: 6. The CDR3 region is CASSLSGTSGREQFF. CDR3 in DNA: TGTGCCAGCAGCTTGAGCGGGACTAGCGGGCGAGAGCAGTTCTTC.

Written as DNA, the CDR3 is TGTGCCAGCGACAGGGGGCTTGACGGGATCGGCGGGGAGCTGTTTTTT. It codes for CASDRGLDGIGGELFF. This chain connects TRBV12-3 or TRBV12-4 to TRBJ2-2; 10 nucleotides match TRBD1. V shed 8 bases and J 7 bases; nucleotides not matched to a gene: 13. The CDR3 has 16 amino acids.

The chain joins TRBV12-3 or TRBV12-4 to TRBJ2-7; 15 bases are shared with TRBD2. This CDR3 contains 16 residues. V shed 6 bases and J 4 bases; nucleotides not matched to a gene: 7. In DNA form, the CDR3 reads TGTGCCAGCAGCCCCGGGGGACTAGCGGGGGGTTACGAGCAGTACTTC. It encodes CASSPGGLAGGYEQYF.

This clonotype was seen only a few times. V and J are TRBV5-5 and TRBJ2-1; D unresolved. Germline-derived CDR1 and CDR2 are SGHKS and YYEKEE (reference sequence). The V gene lost 4 bases and the J gene lost 2 bases, with 13 bases spanning the gap. The length of the CDR3 is 15 residues. CDR3 DNA sequence: TGTGCCAGCAGCGTCCGAGAAGTAGCCTACAATGAGCAGTTCTTC. This translates into CASSVREVAYNEQFF.

The chain is built from TRBV20-1 and TRBJ1-1; D not resolved. The CDR3 totals 12 residues. The germline gives CDR1 DFQATT, CDR2 SNEGSKA (reference sequence). Deletions cut 6 bases from V and 1 base from J, with 9 bases between. CDR3 coding DNA: TGCAGTGCAACGCAGTGGAACACTGAAGCTTTCTTT. It codes for CSATQWNTEAFF.

This clonotype was observed many times. V and J are TRBV2 and TRBJ2-7; possibly TRBD2 for D (6 bases). Germline V gene lookup returns CDR1 SNHLY and CDR2 FYNNEI. CDR3 length equals 13 residues. V was trimmed by 6 bases and J by 4 bases, leaving 13 bases between them. The DNA for the CDR3 is TGTGCCAGCAGCGGAGGGGTCTCTTACGAGCAGTACTTC. Translating it yields CASSGGVSYEQYF.

This clonotype has more than one count but fewer than ten. The genes are TRBV7-9 and TRBJ2-7, with TRBD1 matching over 8 bases. The CDR3 consists of 16 residues. The V segment lost 4 bases and the J segment 6 bases; nucleotides outside the gene matches: 14. CDR1 is SEHNR, CDR2 FQNEAQ, per germline (reference sequence). Here the CDR3 reads CASSSLSGTGQGEQYF. The CDR3 DNA sequence: TGTGCCAGCAGCTCGCTTTCCGGGACAGGCCAAGGCGAGCAGTACTTC. Based on the CDR3 plus reference TRBV7-9 and TRBJ2-7, the full variable domain is DTGVSQNPRHKITKRGQNVTFRCDPISEHNRLYWYRQTLGQGPEFLTYFQNEAQLEKSRLLSDRFSAERPKGSFSTLEIQRTEQGDSAMYLCASSSLSGTGQGEQYFGPGTRLTVT.

This clonotype was detected only a few times. V and J are TRBV7-3 and TRBJ2-5; D is ambiguous. Per the germline V gene, CDR1 is SGHTA and CDR2 is FQGTGA. V was clipped by 5 bases and J by 1 base, with 8 bases between them. The CDR3 sequence is 13 residues long. The CDR3 region has the DNA TGTGCCAGCAGCACGACCGCCCAAGAGACCCAGTACTTC. It translates to CASSTTAQETQYF.

The chain has TRBV29-1 and TRBJ1-2; 7 bases line up with TRBD1. V dropped 7 bases and J dropped 1; count of bases not matched to a gene: 6. This CDR3 is 13 amino acids long. Germline CDR1 and CDR2: SQVTM and ANQGSEA. CDR3 bases: TGCAGCGCTCAGGGGGGACTTAACTATGGCTACACCTTC. Translating gives CSAQGGLNYGYTF. The full variable domain, its missing parts supplied by reference TRBV29-1 and TRBJ1-2, is SAVISQKPSRDICQRGTSLTIQCQVDSQVTMMFWYRQQPGQSLTLIATANQGSEATYESGFVIDKFPISRPNLTFSTLTVSNMSPEDSSIYLCSAQGGLNYGYTFGSGTRLTVV.

This clonotype was seen a few times. The chain joins TRBV4-1 to TRBJ2-7; D assignment may be TRBD1 or TRBD2 (6 bases each). The CDR3 extends over 17 amino acids. Trimming left V 2 bases short and J 3 bases short, with 20 bases between. The V gene's germline CDR1 is MGHRA and CDR2 YSYEKL. CDR3 sequence: CASSQLGTPTGLYEQYF. Here the CDR3 DNA reads TGCGCCAGCAGCCAACTAGGGACTCCGACAGGCCTCTACGAGCAGTACTTC.

The sample holds one count of this clonotype. This chain uses TRBV7-2 with TRBJ2-7; weak D call: TRBD2 (5 bases). The CDR3 is made up of 12 amino acids. Per the germline V gene, CDR1 is SGHTA and CDR2 is FQGNSA. The V end was cut by 5 bases, the J end by 7 bases, with 12 bases between. CDR3 in amino acids: CASSTSRGEQYF. CDR3 nucleotide sequence: TGTGCCAGCAGCACCAGTCGAGGGGAGCAGTACTTC.

This sequence joins TRBV10-3 and TRBJ2-1, with D unresolved. CDR1 is ENHRY and CDR2 is SYGVKD in the germline V gene. The CDR3 is made up of 16 amino acids. Trimming removed 4 bases at V and 3 bases at J, with 16 bases between. CDR3 sequence (DNA): TGTGCCATCAGTGGGCTGGCAGGCGGATACTACAATGAGCAGTTCTTC. It yields the protein CAISGLAGGYYNEQFF.